This paragraph reports one TCR beta chain. No antigen is known for it. Repertoires were generated with immunoSEQ multiplex PCR, while TCRdb's copy carries only in-frame clones and drops some. The sample has 440,000 or so clones; roughly 87% are singletons. This entry is derived from a study of Ad26.COV2.S vaccination and SARS-CoV-2 variants. Looking at the study overall: COV1001, an Ad26.COV2.S trial, supplied this vaccine-arm donor.

Treatment in this sample: 15 to 20 received Ad26.COV2.S at low or high dose, single or two shots; five or six received placebo; per-sample allocation not given. Samples analyzed were those drawn on day 63 after the first vaccine or placebo injection. An 18-55-year-old adult in Boston served as donor. Points from the study as a whole: Quantification of TCR breadth and depth may have yielded underestimates of total T cell responses. Vaccine recipients posted higher spike-specific TCR breadth than their placebo counterparts.

Trimming at V came to 4 bases and at J to 0 bases, leaving 3 bases not matched to a gene. This CDR3 is 16 amino acids long. CDR1 SGHTA and CDR2 FQGNSA come from the germline V gene. The source material was peripheral blood, sampled in a trial of Ad26.COV2.S vaccine versus placebo. V gene TRBV7-2 combines with J gene TRBJ2-3, with 11 positions matching TRBD2. The TCR originated in a person between 18 and 60 years old who received the Ad26.COV2.S COVID-19 vaccine or a placebo. CDR3 nucleotide sequence: TGTGCCAGCAGCTCCGTAGCGGGAGGGAGCACAGATACGCAGTATTTT. This gives the protein CASSSVAGGSTDTQYF.